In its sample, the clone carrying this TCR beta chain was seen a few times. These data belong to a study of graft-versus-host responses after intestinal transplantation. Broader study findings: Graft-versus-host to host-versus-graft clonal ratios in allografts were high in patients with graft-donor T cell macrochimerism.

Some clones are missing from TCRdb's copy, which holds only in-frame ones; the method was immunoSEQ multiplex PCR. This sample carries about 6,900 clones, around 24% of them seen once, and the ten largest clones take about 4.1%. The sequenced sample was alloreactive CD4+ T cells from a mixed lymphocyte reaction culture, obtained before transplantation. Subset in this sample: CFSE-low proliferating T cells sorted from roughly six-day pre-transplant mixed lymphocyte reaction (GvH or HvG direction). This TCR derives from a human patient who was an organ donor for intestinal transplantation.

DNA for the CDR3: TGTGCCAGCTCACCCCCGGGCCCAAATACCGGGGAGCTGTTTTTT. This codes for CASSPPGPNTGELFF. The V call is TRBV18, the J call TRBJ2-2; no clear D gene. The CDR3 is 15 amino acids. From germline, CDR1 is KGHSH and CDR2 LQKENI. V was cut by 3 bases and J by 5 bases, with 13 bases left in between.